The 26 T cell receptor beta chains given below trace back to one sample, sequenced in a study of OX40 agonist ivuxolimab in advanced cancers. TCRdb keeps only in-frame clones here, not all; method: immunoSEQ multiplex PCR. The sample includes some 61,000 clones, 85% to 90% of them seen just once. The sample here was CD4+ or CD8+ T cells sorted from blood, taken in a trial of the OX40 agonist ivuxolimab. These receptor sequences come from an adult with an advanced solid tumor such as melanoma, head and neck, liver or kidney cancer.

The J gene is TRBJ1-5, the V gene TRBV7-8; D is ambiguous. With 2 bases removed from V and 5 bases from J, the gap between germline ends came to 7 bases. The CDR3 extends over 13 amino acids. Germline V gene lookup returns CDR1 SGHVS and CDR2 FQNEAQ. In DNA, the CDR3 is TGTGCCAGCAGCTTACGCGAGGATCAGCCCCAGCATTTT. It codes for CASSLREDQPQHF. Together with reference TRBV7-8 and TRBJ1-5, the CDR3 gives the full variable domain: GAGVSQSPRYKVAKRGQDVALRCDPISGHVSLFWYQQALGQGPEFLTYFQNEAQLDKSGLPSDRFFAERPEGSVSTLKIQRTQQEDSAVYLCASSLREDQPQHFGDGTRLSIL.

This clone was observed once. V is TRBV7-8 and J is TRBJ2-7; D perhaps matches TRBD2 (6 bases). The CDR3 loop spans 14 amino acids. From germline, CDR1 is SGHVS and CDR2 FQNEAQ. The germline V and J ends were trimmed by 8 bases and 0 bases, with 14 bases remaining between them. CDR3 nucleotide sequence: TGTGCCAGCGGATTCGGGAGACTCTCCTACGAGCAGTACTTC. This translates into CASGFGRLSYEQYF.

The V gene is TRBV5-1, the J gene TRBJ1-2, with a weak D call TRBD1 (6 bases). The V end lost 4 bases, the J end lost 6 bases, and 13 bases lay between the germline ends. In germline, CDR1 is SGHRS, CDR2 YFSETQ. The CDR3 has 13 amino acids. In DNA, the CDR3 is TGCGCCAGCAGCCCAGGGACATCGAATGGCTACACCTTC. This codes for CASSPGTSNGYTF.

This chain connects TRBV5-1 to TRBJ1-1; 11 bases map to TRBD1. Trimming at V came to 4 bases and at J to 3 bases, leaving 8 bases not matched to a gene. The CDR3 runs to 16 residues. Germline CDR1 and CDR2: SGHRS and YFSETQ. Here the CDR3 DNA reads TGCGCCAGCAGCCGGTTTGGACAGGGGGCGGACACTGAAGCTTTCTTT. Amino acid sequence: CASSRFGQGADTEAFF.

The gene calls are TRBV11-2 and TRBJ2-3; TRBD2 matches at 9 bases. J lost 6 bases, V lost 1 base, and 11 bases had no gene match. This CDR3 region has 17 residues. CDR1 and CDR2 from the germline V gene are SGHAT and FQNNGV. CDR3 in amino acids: CASSLGASGTWGDTQYF. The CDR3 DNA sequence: TGTGCCAGCAGCTTAGGTGCTAGCGGGACTTGGGGGGATACGCAGTATTTT.

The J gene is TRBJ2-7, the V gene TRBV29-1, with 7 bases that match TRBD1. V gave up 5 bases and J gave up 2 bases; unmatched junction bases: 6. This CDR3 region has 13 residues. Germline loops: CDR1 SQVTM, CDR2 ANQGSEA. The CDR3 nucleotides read TGCAGCGTTCGGAGACAGGGAGCCTACGAGCAGTACTTC. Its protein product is CSVRRQGAYEQYF.

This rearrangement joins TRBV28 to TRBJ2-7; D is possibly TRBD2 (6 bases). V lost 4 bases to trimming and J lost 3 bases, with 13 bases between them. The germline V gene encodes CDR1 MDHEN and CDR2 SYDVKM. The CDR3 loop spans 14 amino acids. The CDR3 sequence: CASSWTGTYYEQYF. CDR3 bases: TGTGCCAGCAGTTGGACCGGGACTTACTACGAGCAGTACTTC.

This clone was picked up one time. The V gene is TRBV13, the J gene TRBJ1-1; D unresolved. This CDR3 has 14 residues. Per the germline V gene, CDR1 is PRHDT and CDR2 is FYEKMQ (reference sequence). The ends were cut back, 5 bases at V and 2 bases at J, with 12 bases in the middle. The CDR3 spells CASSQRPKNTEAFF. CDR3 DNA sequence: TGTGCCAGCAGCCAAAGACCAAAAAACACTGAAGCTTTCTTT.

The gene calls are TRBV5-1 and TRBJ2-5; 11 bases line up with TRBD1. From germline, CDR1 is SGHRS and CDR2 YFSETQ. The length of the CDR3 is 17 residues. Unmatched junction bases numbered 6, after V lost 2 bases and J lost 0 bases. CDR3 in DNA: TGCGCCAGCAGCTTAGGGGACAGGGGGACTAACCAAGAGACCCAGTACTTC. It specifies CASSLGDRGTNQETQYF.

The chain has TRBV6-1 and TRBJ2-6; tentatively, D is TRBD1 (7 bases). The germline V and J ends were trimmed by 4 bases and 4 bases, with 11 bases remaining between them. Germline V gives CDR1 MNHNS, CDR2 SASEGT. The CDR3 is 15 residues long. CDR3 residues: CASSAQGGGANVLTF. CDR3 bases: TGTGCCAGCAGTGCCCAGGGGGGAGGGGCCAACGTCCTGACTTTC.

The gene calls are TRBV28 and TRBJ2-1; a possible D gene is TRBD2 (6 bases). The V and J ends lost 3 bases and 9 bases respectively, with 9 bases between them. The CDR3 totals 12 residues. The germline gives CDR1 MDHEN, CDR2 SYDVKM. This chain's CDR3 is CASSFGGGEQFF. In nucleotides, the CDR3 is TGTGCCAGCAGTTTCGGGGGAGGTGAGCAGTTCTTC.

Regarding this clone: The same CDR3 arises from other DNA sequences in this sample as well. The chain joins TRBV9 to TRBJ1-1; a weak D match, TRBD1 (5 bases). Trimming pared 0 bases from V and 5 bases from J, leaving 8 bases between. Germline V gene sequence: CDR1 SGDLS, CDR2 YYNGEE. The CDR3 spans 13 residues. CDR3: CASSVGDGTEAFF. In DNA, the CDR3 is TGTGCCAGCAGCGTAGGGGACGGTACTGAAGCTTTCTTT.

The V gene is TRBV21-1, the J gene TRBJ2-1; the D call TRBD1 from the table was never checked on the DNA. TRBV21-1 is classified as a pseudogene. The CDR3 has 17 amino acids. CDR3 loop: CASSKGAGGPPYNEQFF. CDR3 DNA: TGTGCCAGCAGCAAAGGGGCAGGGGGCCCTCCCTACAATGAGCAGTTCTTC.

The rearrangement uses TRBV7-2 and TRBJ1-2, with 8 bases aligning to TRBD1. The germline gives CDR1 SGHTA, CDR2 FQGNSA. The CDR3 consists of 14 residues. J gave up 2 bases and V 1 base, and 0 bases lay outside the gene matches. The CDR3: CASSLGTGNYGYTF. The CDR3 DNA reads TGTGCCAGCAGCTTAGGGACAGGGAACTATGGCTACACCTTC.

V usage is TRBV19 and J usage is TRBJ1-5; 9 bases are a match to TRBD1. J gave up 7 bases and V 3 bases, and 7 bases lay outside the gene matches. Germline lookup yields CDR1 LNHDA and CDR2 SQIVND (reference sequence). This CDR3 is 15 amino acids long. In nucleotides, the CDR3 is TGTGCCAGTAGTATCACCGGGACAGGGATCCAGCCCCAGCATTTT. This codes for CASSITGTGIQPQHF.

The CDR3 loop reads CASSLGQGPSTEAFF. The DNA of the CDR3 is TGTGCCAGCAGCTTAGGGCAGGGGCCATCCACTGAAGCTTTCTTT. The chain combines TRBV7-9 with TRBJ1-1, with D perhaps TRBD1 (6 bases). CDR1 is SEHNR, CDR2 FQNEAQ, per germline (reference sequence). The length of the CDR3 is 15 residues. V shed 1 base and J shed 4 bases, with 13 bases lying between them.

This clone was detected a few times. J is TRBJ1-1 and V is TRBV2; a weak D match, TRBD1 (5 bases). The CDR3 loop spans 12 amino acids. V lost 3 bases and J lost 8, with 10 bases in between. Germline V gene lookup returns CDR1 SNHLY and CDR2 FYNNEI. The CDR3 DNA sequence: TGTGCCAGCAGTGAGGGGACCAGGGAAGCTTTCTTT. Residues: CASSEGTREAFF.

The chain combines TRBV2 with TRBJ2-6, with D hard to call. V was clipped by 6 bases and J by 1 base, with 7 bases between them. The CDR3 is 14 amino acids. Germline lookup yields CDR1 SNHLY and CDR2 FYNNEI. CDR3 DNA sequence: TGTGCCAGCAGCATCCCGTCTGGGGCCAACGTCCTGACTTTC. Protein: CASSIPSGANVLTF.

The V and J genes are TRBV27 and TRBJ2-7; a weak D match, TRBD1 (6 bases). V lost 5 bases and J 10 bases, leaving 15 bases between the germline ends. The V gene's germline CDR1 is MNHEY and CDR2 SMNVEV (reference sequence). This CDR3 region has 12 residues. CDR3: CASSHGVGAQYF. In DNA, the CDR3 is TGTGCCAGCAGTCACGGGGTGGGGGCCCAGTACTTC.

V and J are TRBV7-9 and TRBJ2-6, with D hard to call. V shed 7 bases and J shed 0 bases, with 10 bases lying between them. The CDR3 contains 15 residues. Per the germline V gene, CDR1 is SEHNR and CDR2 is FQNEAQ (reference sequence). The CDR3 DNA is TGTGCCAGCACCCACCCCAGCTCTGGGGCCAACGTCCTGACTTTC. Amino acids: CASTHPSSGANVLTF.

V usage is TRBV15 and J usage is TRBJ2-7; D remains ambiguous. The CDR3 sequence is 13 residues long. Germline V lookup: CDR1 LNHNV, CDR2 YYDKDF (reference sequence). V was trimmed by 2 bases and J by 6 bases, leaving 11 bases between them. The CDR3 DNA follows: TGTGCCACCAGCAGAAACGGCTATCCCGAGCAGTACTTC. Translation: CATSRNGYPEQYF.

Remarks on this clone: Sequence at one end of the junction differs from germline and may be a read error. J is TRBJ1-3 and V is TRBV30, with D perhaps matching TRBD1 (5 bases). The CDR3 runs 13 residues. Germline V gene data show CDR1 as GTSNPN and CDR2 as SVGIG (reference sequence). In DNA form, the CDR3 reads TGTGCCTGGACTAGGGGATCTGGTAACACCATATATTTT. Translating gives CAWTRGSGNTIYF.

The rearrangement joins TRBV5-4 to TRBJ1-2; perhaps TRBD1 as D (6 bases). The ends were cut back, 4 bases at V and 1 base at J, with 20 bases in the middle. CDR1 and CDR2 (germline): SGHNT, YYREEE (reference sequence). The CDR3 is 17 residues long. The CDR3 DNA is TGTGCCAGCAGCCCTGATCAGGGGTCGGTTGTTAACTATGGCTACACCTTC. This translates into CASSPDQGSVVNYGYTF.

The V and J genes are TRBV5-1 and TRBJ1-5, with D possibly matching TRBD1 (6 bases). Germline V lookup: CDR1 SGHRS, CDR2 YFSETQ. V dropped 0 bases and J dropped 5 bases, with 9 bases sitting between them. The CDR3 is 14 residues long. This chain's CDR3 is CASSLGGADQPQHF. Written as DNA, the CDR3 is TGCGCCAGCAGCTTGGGGGGGGCCGATCAGCCCCAGCATTTT.

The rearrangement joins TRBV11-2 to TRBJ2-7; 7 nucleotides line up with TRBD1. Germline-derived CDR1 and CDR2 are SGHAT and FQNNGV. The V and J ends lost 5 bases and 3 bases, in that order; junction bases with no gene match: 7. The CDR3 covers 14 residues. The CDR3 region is CASSQDRASYEQYF. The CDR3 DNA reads TGTGCCAGCAGCCAAGACAGGGCGAGCTACGAGCAGTACTTC.

The CDR3 DNA sequence: TGTGCCAGCAGCCGAGAGGACTCCACAGATACGCAGTATTTT. It is translated as CASSREDSTDTQYF. The genes are TRBV5-5 and TRBJ2-3, with D possibly TRBD2 on 5 matching bases. Germline CDR1 is SGHKS and CDR2 is YYEKEE (reference sequence). Trimming pared 4 bases from V and 2 bases from J, leaving 11 bases between. This CDR3 region has 14 residues.